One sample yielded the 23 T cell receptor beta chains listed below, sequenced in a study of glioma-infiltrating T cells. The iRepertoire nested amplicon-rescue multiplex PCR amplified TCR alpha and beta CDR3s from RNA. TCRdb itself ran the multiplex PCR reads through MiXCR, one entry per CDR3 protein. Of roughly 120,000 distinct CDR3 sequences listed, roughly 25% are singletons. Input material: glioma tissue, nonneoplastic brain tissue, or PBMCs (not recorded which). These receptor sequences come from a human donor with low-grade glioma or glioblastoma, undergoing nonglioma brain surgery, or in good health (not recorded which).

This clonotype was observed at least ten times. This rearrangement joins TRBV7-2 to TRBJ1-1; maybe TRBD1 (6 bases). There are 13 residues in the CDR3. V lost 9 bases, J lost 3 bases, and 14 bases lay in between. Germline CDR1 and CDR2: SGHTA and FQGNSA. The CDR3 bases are TGTGCCAGTGAAGGGGGAATGTACACTGAAGCTTTCTTT. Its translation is CASEGGMYTEAFF.

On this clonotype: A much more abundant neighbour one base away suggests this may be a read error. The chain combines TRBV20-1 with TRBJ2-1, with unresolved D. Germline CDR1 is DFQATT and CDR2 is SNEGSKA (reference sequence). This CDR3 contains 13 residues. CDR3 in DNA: TGCAGTGCTAGTCAAGCTGGGTACAATGAGGAGTTCTTC. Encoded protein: CSASQAGYNEEFF.

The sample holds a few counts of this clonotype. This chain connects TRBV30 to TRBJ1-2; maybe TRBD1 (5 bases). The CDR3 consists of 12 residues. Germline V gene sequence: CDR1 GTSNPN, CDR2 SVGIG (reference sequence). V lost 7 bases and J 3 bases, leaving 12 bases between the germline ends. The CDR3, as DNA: TGTGCCTCCCAGCTAGGGGACTATGGCTACACCTTC. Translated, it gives CASQLGDYGYTF.

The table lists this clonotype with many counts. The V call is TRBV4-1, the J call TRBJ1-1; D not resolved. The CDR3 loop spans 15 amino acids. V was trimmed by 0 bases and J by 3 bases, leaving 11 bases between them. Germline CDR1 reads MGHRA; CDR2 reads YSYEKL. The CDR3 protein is CASSQDISTDTEAFF. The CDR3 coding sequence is TGCGCCAGCAGCCAAGATATTAGCACGGACACTGAAGCTTTCTTT.

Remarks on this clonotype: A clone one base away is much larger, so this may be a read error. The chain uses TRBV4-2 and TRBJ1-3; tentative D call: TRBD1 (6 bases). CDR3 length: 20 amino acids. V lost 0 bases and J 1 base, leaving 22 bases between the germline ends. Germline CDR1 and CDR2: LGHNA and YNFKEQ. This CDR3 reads CASSQEVMIRGMRSGNTIYF. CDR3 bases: TGTGCCAGCAGCCAAGAGGTTATGATAAGGGGGATGAGATCTGGAAACACCATATATTTT.

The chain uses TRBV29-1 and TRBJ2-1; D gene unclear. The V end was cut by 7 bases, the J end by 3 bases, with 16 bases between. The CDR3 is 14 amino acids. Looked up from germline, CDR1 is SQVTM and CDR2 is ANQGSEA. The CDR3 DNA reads TGCAGCGCCGACGGCATAGAATTCTACAATGAGCAGTTCTTC. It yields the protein CSADGIEFYNEQFF.

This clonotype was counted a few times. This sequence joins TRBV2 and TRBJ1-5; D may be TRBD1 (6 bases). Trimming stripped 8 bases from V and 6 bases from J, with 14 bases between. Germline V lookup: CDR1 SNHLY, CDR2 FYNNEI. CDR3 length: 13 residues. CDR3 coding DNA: TGTGCCAGCCACGGACAGTTCGCTCAGCCCCAGCATTTT. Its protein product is CASHGQFAQPQHF. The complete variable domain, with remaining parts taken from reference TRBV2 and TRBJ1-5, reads EPEVTQTPSHQVTQMGQEVILRCVPISNHLYFYWYRQILGQKVEFLVSFYNNEISEKSEIFDDQFSVERPDGSNFTLKIRSTKLEDSAMYFCASHGQFAQPQHFGDGTRLSIL.

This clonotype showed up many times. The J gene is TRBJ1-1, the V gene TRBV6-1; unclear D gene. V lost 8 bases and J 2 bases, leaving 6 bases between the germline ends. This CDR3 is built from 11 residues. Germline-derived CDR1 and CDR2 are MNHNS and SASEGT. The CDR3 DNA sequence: TGTGCCAGCGGGCTAAACACTGAAGCTTTCTTT. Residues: CASGLNTEAFF.

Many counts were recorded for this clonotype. CDR3: CASSYRLAGIKDTQYF. The CDR3 DNA is TGTGCCAGCAGCTACAGACTAGCGGGAATAAAAGATACGCAGTATTTT. The J gene is TRBJ2-3, the V gene TRBV11-2, with 11 bases aligning to TRBD2. The CDR3 runs to 16 residues. V shed 4 bases, J shed 5 bases, and the junction held 8 bases outside the gene matches. Germline CDR1 reads SGHAT; CDR2 reads FQNNGV.

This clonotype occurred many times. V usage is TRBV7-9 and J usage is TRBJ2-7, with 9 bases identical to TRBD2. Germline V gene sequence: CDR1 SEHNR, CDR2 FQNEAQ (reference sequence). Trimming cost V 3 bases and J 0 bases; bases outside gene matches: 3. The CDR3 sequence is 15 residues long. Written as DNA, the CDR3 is TGTGCCAGCAGCTTTAGCGGGAGAAGCTCCTACGAGCAGTACTTC. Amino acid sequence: CASSFSGRSSYEQYF. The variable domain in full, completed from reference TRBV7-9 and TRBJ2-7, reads DTGVSQNPRHKITKRGQNVTFRCDPISEHNRLYWYRQTLGQGPEFLTYFQNEAQLEKSRLLSDRFSAERPKGSFSTLEIQRTEQGDSAMYLCASSFSGRSSYEQYFGPGTRLTVT.

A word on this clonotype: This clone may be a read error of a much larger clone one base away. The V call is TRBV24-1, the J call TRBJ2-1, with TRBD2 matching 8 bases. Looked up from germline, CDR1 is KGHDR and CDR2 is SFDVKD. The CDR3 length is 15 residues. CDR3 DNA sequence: TGTGCCACCGCCCCGGGTAGCGGGAAAAACAATGAGCAGTTGTTC. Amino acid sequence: CATAPGSGKNNEQLF.

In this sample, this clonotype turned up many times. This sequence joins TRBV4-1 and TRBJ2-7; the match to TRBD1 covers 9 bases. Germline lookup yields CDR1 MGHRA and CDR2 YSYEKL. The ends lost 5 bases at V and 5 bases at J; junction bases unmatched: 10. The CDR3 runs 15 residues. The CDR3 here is CASSSDRGVSDEQYF. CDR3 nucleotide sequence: TGCGCCAGCAGCTCAGACAGGGGGGTAAGCGACGAGCAGTACTTC.

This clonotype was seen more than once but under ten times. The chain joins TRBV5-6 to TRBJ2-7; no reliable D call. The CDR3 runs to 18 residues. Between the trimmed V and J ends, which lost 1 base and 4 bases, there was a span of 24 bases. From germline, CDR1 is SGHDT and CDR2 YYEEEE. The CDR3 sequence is CASSLSVDLLQASYEQYF. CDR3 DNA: TGTGCCAGCAGCTTGTCGGTGGATTTACTTCAGGCTAGTTACGAGCAGTACTTC.

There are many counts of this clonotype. This chain's CDR3 is CASSTPQGGKTEAFF. The CDR3 region has the DNA TGTGCCAGCAGTACTCCGCAGGGGGGCAAGACTGAAGCTTTCTTT. This chain connects TRBV28 to TRBJ1-1, with 7 positions matching TRBD1. This CDR3 contains 15 residues. Germline V gene lookup returns CDR1 MDHEN and CDR2 SYDVKM. J lost 5 bases, V lost 5 bases, and 11 bases had no gene match.

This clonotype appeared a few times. The CDR3 loop reads CASSQSGGGGETQYF. The CDR3 nucleotides are TGTGCCAGTAGTCAATCGGGAGGGGGAGGAGAGACCCAGTACTTC. This chain links TRBV19 with TRBJ2-5, with 8 bases matching TRBD2. V trimming: 5 bases; J trimming: 4 bases; junction bases outside the gene matches: 9. Germline V gives CDR1 LNHDA, CDR2 SQIVND (reference sequence). The CDR3 loop spans 15 amino acids.

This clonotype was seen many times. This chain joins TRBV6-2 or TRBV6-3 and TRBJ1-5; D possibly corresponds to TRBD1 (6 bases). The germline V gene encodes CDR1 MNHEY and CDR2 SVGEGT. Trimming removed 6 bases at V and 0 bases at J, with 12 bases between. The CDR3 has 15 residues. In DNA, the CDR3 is TGTGCCAGCAGGTTGGACAGTAATAGCAATCAGCCCCAGCATTTT. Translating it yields CASRLDSNSNQPQHF.

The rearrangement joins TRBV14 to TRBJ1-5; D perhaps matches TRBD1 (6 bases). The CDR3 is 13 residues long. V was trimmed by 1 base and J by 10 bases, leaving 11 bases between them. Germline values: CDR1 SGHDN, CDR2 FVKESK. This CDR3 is CASSQGQDRPQHF. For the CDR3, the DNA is TGTGCCAGCAGCCAAGGACAGGACCGTCCCCAGCATTTT.

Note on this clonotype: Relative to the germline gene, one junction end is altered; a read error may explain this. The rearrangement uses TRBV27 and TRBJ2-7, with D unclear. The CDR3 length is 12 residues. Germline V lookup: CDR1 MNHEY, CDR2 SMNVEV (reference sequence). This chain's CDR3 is CASTESSCEHYF. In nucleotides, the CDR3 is TGTGCCAGCACCGAAAGCTCCTGCGAGCATTACTTC.

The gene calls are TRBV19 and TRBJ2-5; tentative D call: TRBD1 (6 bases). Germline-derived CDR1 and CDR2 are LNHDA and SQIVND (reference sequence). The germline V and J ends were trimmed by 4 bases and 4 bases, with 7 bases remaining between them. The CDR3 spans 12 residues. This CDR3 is CASSTTGETQYF. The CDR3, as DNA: TGTGCCAGTAGTACGACAGGAGAGACCCAGTACTTC. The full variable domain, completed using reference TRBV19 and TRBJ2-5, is DGGITQSPKYLFRKEGQNVTLSCEQNLNHDAMYWYRQDPGQGLRLIYYSQIVNDFQKGDIAEGYSVSREKKESFPLTVTSAQKNPTAFYLCASSTTGETQYFGPGTRLLVL.

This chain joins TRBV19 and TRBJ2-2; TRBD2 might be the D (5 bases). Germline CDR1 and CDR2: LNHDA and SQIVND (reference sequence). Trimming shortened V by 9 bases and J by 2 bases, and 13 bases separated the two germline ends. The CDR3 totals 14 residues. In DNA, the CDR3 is TGTGCCAGCACCTACAGCGGAAACACCGGGGAGCTGTTTTTT. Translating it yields CASTYSGNTGELFF. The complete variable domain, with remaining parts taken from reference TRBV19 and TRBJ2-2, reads DGGITQSPKYLFRKEGQNVTLSCEQNLNHDAMYWYRQDPGQGLRLIYYSQIVNDFQKGDIAEGYSVSREKKESFPLTVTSAQKNPTAFYLCASTYSGNTGELFFGEGSRLTVL.

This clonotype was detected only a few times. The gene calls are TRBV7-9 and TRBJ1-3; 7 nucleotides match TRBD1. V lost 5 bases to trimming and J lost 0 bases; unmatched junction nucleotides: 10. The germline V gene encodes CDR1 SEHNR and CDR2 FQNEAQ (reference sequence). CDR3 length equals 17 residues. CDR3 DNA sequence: TGTGCCAGCAGCCAGACGACAGGGACCGACTCTGGAAACACCATATATTTT. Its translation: CASSQTTGTDSGNTIYF.

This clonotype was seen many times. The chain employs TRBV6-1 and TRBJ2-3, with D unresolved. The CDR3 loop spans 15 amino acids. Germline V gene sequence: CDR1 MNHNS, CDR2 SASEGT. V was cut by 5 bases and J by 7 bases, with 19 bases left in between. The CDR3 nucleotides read TGTGCCAGCAGTTTCTTTCGACCTGGGGAAAATACGCAGTATTTT. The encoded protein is CASSFFRPGENTQYF.

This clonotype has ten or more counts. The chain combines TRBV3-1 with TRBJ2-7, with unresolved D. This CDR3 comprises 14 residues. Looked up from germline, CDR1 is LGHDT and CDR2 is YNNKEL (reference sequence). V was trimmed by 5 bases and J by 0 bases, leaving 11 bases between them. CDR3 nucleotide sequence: TGTGCCAGCAGCTGGAATTCTTTCTCCTACGAGCAGTACTTC. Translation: CASSWNSFSYEQYF.